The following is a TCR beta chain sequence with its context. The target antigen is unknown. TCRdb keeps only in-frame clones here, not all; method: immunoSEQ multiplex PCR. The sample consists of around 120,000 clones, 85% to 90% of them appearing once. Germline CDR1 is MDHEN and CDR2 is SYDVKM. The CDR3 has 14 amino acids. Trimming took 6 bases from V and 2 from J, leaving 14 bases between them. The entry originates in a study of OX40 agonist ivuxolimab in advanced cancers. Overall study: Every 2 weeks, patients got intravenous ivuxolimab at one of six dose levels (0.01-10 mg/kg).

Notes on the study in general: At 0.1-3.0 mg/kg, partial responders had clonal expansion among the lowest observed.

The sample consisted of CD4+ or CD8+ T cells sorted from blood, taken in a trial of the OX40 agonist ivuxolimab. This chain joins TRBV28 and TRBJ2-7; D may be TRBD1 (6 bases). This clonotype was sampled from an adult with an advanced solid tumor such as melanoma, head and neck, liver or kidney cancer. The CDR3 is CASSSEDRAYEQYF. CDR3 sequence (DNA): TGTGCCAGCAGCTCTGAGGACAGAGCCTACGAGCAGTACTTC.